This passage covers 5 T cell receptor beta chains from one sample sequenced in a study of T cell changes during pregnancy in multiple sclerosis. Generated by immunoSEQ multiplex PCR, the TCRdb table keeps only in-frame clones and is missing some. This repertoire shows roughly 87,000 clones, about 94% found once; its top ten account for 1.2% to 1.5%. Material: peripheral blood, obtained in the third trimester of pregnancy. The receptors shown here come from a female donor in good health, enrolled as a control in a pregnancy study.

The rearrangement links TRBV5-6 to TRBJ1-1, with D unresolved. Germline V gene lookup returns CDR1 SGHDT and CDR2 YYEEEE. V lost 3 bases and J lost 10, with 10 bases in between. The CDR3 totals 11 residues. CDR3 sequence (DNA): TGTGCCAGCAGCTCCGGGAAGGGAGCTTTCTTT. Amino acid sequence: CASSSGKGAFF.

In nucleotides, the CDR3 is TGTGCCAGCAGTTTAGGGGGGAATGAGCAGTTCTTC. Protein sequence: CASSLGGNEQFF. The rearrangement links TRBV28 to TRBJ2-1, with TRBD2 as a possible D gene (6 bases). The germline CDR1 and CDR2 sequences are MDHEN and SYDVKM. CDR3 size: 12 residues. The ends were cut back, 2 bases at V and 7 bases at J, with 6 bases in the middle.

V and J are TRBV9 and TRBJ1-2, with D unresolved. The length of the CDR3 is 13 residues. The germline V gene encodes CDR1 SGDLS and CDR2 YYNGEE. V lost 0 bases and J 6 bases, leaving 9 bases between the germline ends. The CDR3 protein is CASSVGAGNGYTF. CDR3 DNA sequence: TGTGCCAGCAGCGTAGGAGCGGGAAATGGCTACACCTTC. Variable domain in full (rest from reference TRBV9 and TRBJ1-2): DSGVTQTPKHLITATGQRVTLRCSPRSGDLSVYWYQQSLDQGLQFLIQYYNGEERAKGNILERFSAQQFPDLHSELNLSSLELGDSALYFCASSVGAGNGYTFGSGTRLTVV.

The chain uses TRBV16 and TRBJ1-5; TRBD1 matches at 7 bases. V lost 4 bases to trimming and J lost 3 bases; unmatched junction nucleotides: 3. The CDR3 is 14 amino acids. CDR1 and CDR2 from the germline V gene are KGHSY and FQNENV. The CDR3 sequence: CASSPTGDNQPQHF. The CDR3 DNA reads TGTGCCAGCAGCCCAACAGGGGACAATCAGCCCCAGCATTTT.

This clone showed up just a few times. CDR3 in amino acids: CASSVNPSTGSTNEKLFF. The CDR3, as DNA: TGTGCCAGCAGCGTAAACCCCTCGACAGGGTCGACTAATGAAAAACTGTTTTTT. The rearrangement uses TRBV9 and TRBJ1-4; 7 bases are shared with TRBD1. Germline CDR1 and CDR2: SGDLS and YYNGEE. Trimming took 1 base from V and 2 from J; bases not matched to a gene: 11. CDR3 size: 18 residues.